Below, 11 T cell receptor beta chains from the same sample are listed, as sequenced in a study of T cells in Graves' hyperthyroidism and ophthalmopathy. TCR beta CDR3 sequences were amplified from RNA transcripts. The HTBI set primed first-round TCR CDR3 RT-PCR. TCRdb itself ran the multiplex PCR reads through MiXCR, one entry per CDR3 protein. The sample has 300,000 to 450,000 distinct CDR3 sequences; about 18% are singletons. Sequencing used blood. All receptors come from a woman younger than 45 with Graves' hyperthyroidism that later progressed to Graves' ophthalmopathy.

This clonotype was counted many times. This chain links TRBV27 with TRBJ1-5; D gene uncertain. The V end lost 4 bases, the J end lost 3 bases, and 7 bases lay between the germline ends. CDR3 size: 13 residues. CDR1 and CDR2 (germline): MNHEY, SMNVEV (reference sequence). CDR3 DNA sequence: TGTGCCAGCAGTTACACCTTCAATCAGCCCCAGCATTTT. The encoded protein is CASSYTFNQPQHF.

Here the CDR3 reads CASSGGQGISYEQYF. The CDR3 nucleotides read TGTGCCAGCAGTGGGGGCCAGGGTATTTCCTACGAGCAGTACTTC. The rearrangement links TRBV2 to TRBJ2-7; tentatively, D is TRBD1 (5 bases). V shed 4 bases and J shed 1 base, with 14 bases lying between them. CDR3 length equals 15 residues. The germline V gene encodes CDR1 SNHLY and CDR2 FYNNEI.

The sample holds many counts of this clonotype. V usage is TRBV20-1 and J usage is TRBJ1-2; TRBD1 agrees at 9 bases. Germline CDR1 and CDR2: DFQATT and SNEGSKA (reference sequence). The ends lost 7 bases at V and 4 bases at J; junction bases unmatched: 10. The CDR3 totals 14 residues. In DNA form, the CDR3 reads TGCAGTGTGGTCGGGACAGGGTATTTCTATGGCTACACCTTC. The encoded protein is CSVVGTGYFYGYTF.

This clonotype has a handful of counts. The rearrangement joins TRBV5-4 to TRBJ1-1; D is uncertain. In germline, CDR1 is SGHNT, CDR2 YYREEE (reference sequence). V was shortened by 8 bases and J by 5 bases, with 22 bases between the two germline ends. This CDR3 spans 15 amino acids. The chain's CDR3 is CASRPSRAMRTEAFF. CDR3 in DNA: TGTGCCAGTAGGCCGTCTAGGGCTATGAGGACTGAAGCTTTCTTT.

This clonotype was picked up many times. CDR3 sequence: CASSQENGREQYF. Here the CDR3 DNA reads TGTGCCAGCAGCCAAGAGAATGGACGCGAGCAGTACTTC. The chain combines TRBV4-2 with TRBJ2-7; D not certain. V was shortened by 0 bases and J by 6 bases, with 9 bases between the two germline ends. CDR1 and CDR2 from the germline V gene are LGHNA and YNFKEQ. The length of the CDR3 is 13 residues.

Only a few counts were recorded for this clonotype. This rearrangement joins TRBV7-4 to TRBJ1-5, with 7 bases matching TRBD1. The CDR3 is 20 amino acids. J lost 1 base, V lost 3 bases, and 18 bases had no gene match. The germline CDR1 and CDR2 sequences are SGHVT and SQSDAQ. The DNA of the CDR3 is TGTGCCAGCAGCTTCCCCCCGGGACAGCGACGACCGAAAAGCAATCAGCCCCAGCATTTT. This codes for CASSFPPGQRRPKSNQPQHF.

This clonotype showed up many times. The chain employs TRBV12-3 or TRBV12-4 and TRBJ2-7, with a tentative D call TRBD1 (6 bases). The CDR3 length is 14 residues. V lost 3 bases to trimming and J lost 2 bases, with 11 bases between them. CDR3 amino acids: CASSFSGHTYEQYF. Written as DNA, the CDR3 is TGTGCCAGCAGTTTTTCGGGACATACCTACGAGCAGTACTTC.

The chain links TRBV12-3 or TRBV12-4 to TRBJ1-1; D is ambiguous. The V end was cut by 7 bases, the J end by 1 base, with 10 bases between. This CDR3 has 13 residues. CDR3 in DNA: TGTGCCAGCACCTTAAGACCGAACACTGAAGCTTTCTTT. Translation gives CASTLRPNTEAFF.

The genes are TRBV30 and TRBJ1-6; no reliable D call. The CDR3 consists of 15 residues. Germline V gives CDR1 GTSNPN, CDR2 SVGIG (reference sequence). Trimming removed 0 bases from V and 6 bases from J, with 12 bases in between. This chain's CDR3 is CAWSVGQAINSPLHF. The CDR3 bases are TGTGCCTGGAGTGTAGGGCAGGCGATTAATTCACCCCTCCACTTT.

This clonotype was observed a single time. A much bigger clone sits one base away, suggesting this may be a read error. This chain uses TRBV2 with TRBJ2-2; D ambiguous. The CDR3 totals 14 residues. Germline-derived CDR1 and CDR2 are SNHLY and FYNNEI. CDR3 residues: CASSQALPTGELFF. CDR3 DNA: TGTGCCAGCAGTCAAGCGCTCCCCACCGGGGAGCTGTTTTTT.

This clonotype was counted ten times or more. V usage is TRBV27 and J usage is TRBJ1-2; 9 bases align to TRBD1. Germline V gene data show CDR1 as MNHEY and CDR2 as SMNVEV (reference sequence). Germline trimming cut 3 bases from V and 2 bases from J; bases unmatched to any gene: 4. The CDR3 loop spans 15 amino acids. The CDR3 DNA reads TGTGCCAGCAGTTTGACCGGGACAGGGAACTATGGCTACACCTTC. This gives the protein CASSLTGTGNYGYTF.